One sample yielded the 31 T cell receptor beta chains listed below, sequenced in a study of cytomegalovirus exposure and HLA in healthy donors. Primers included in the PCR were 60 Vbeta and 13 Jbeta primers. Produced via immunoSEQ multiplex PCR; TCRdb's table is partial and in-frame only. The table includes approximately 110,000 clones, approximately 70% detected once. The source material was PBMCs. These receptor sequences come from a middle-aged man in good health and CMV-seronegative.

V gene TRBV11-3 combines with J gene TRBJ2-7, with 9 bases that match TRBD2. This CDR3 has 14 residues. V was pared by 4 bases and J by 5 bases, with 6 bases of the junction left unmatched. Per germline, CDR1 SGHNT and CDR2 YENEEA. This CDR3 reads CASSYGGGGNEQYF. The CDR3 region has the DNA TGTGCCAGCAGCTACGGCGGGGGGGGTAACGAGCAGTACTTC. Full variable domain (outside the CDR3, taken from reference TRBV11-3 and TRBJ2-7): EAGVVQSPRYKIIEKKQPVAFWCNPISGHNTLYWYLQNLGQGPELLIRYENEEAVDDSQLPKDRFSAERLKGVDSTLKIQPAELGDSAVYLCASSYGGGGNEQYFGPGTRLTVT.

This sequence joins TRBV19 and TRBJ2-7, with D possibly matching TRBD1 (6 bases). Trimming took off 7 bases at V and 6 bases at J, with 19 bases between the two ends. The CDR3 has 14 amino acids. Germline CDR1 LNHDA, CDR2 SQIVND (reference sequence). CDR3 residues: CASTITGSSGEQYF. The CDR3 coding sequence is TGTGCCAGTACCATCACAGGGAGCTCGGGCGAGCAGTACTTC.

The rearrangement links TRBV19 to TRBJ2-2; 11 bases map to TRBD1. CDR1 is LNHDA, CDR2 SQIVND, per germline (reference sequence). Trimming at V came to 4 bases and at J to 5 bases, leaving 6 bases not matched to a gene. The CDR3 covers 16 residues. In DNA form, the CDR3 reads TGTGCCAGTAGTACCCGGGACAGGGGGTCTACCGGGGAGCTGTTTTTT. Protein product: CASSTRDRGSTGELFF. The full variable domain, its missing parts supplied by reference TRBV19 and TRBJ2-2, is DGGITQSPKYLFRKEGQNVTLSCEQNLNHDAMYWYRQDPGQGLRLIYYSQIVNDFQKGDIAEGYSVSREKKESFPLTVTSAQKNPTAFYLCASSTRDRGSTGELFFGEGSRLTVL.

J is TRBJ1-1 and V is TRBV4-2, with 8 bases aligning to TRBD1. The CDR3 spans 13 residues. Unmatched junction bases numbered 4, after V lost 5 bases and J lost 5 bases. Germline CDR1 and CDR2: LGHNA and YNFKEQ. In DNA, the CDR3 is TGTGCCAGCAGCTCCACAGGGGGAACTGAAGCTTTCTTT. It codes for CASSSTGGTEAFF.

The rearrangement links TRBV28 to TRBJ2-3; TRBD1 matches 10 bases. Trimming took 6 bases from V and 4 from J; bases not matched to a gene: 7. CDR1 is MDHEN, CDR2 SYDVKM, per germline. The CDR3 loop spans 15 amino acids. The CDR3 nucleotides are TGTGCCAGCAGGAGACAGGGGGCAGTCGCAGATACGCAGTATTTT. Translating gives CASRRQGAVADTQYF.

The rearrangement links TRBV5-8 to TRBJ2-3, with D tentatively TRBD2 (5 bases). CDR1 SGHTS and CDR2 YDEGEE come from the germline V gene. This CDR3 contains 15 residues. Between the trimmed V and J ends, which lost 2 bases and 1 base, there was a span of 11 bases. CDR3 nucleotide sequence: TGTGCCAGCAGCTTCGGACTTTCTGGCACAGATACGCAGTATTTT. This encodes CASSFGLSGTDTQYF. Together with reference TRBV5-8 and TRBJ2-3, the CDR3 gives the full variable domain: EAGVTQSPTHLIKTRGQQATLRCSPISGHTSVYWYQQALGLGLQFLLWYDEGEERNRGNFPPRFSGRQFPNYSSELNVNALELEDSALYLCASSFGLSGTDTQYFGPGTRLTVL.

The chain recombines TRBV7-9 with TRBJ1-4, with 9 bases identical to TRBD1. V was clipped by 4 bases and J by 8 bases; unmatched bases: 8. The CDR3 is made up of 15 amino acids. Germline V gene lookup returns CDR1 SEHNR and CDR2 FQNEAQ (reference sequence). The CDR3 DNA reads TGTGCCAGCAGCTCACAACAGGGGGCGCGGGAAAAACTGTTTTTT. Its protein is CASSSQQGAREKLFF.

V and J are TRBV6-5 and TRBJ2-1, with D perhaps TRBD2 (5 bases). The CDR3 is 12 residues long. Trimming stripped 7 bases from V and 9 bases from J, with 13 bases between. Germline-derived CDR1 and CDR2 are MNHEY and SVGAGI. The CDR3 region has the DNA TGTGCCAGCACACCGGGAAACGGTGAGCAGTTCTTC. Translation gives CASTPGNGEQFF.

This rearrangement joins TRBV2 to TRBJ2-3; D is possibly TRBD2 (6 bases). V was clipped by 5 bases and J by 4 bases, with 13 bases between them. Germline-derived CDR1 and CDR2 are SNHLY and FYNNEI. This CDR3 comprises 14 residues. The CDR3 loop is CASSLWGVADTQYF. The DNA for the CDR3 is TGTGCCAGCAGTCTTTGGGGGGTTGCAGATACGCAGTATTTT.

This clone showed up just once. One end of the junction does not line up with germline, which may come from a read error. The chain has TRBV7-7 and TRBJ2-7, with D perhaps given as TRBD1 or TRBD2 (7 bases each). Germline-derived CDR1 and CDR2 are SSHAT and FNYEAQ (reference sequence). The CDR3 has 16 residues. This CDR3 reads CASSRGGLAESYEQYF. The CDR3 DNA is TGTGCTAGCAGCAGGGGGGGGCTAGCGGAGAGCTACGAGCAGTACTTC.

The chain recombines TRBV28 with TRBJ1-2; weak D call: TRBD1 (6 bases). The CDR3 is made up of 17 amino acids. V lost 0 bases and J 3 bases, leaving 17 bases between the germline ends. Germline V CDR1 and CDR2: MDHEN, SYDVKM. CDR3 region: CASSLWGRGRGYYGYTF. In DNA form, the CDR3 reads TGTGCCAGCAGTTTATGGGGTCGAGGCAGGGGCTACTATGGCTACACCTTC.

This chain uses TRBV27 with TRBJ1-4, with TRBD1 matching over 10 bases. The CDR3 covers 14 residues. V was clipped by 2 bases and J by 10 bases; unmatched bases: 4. Germline CDR1 MNHEY, CDR2 SMNVEV (reference sequence). The CDR3 is CASSLRTGGRKLFF. The DNA of the CDR3 is TGTGCCAGCAGTTTACGGACAGGGGGTAGAAAACTGTTTTTT. Based on the CDR3 plus reference TRBV27 and TRBJ1-4, the full variable domain is EAQVTQNPRYLITVTGKKLTVTCSQNMNHEYMSWYRQDPGLGLRQIYYSMNVEVTDKGDVPEGYKVSRKEKRNFPLILESPSPNQTSLYFCASSLRTGGRKLFFGSGTQLSVL.

The chain joins TRBV11-2 to TRBJ2-2; D gene unclear. Germline V CDR1 and CDR2: SGHAT, FQNNGV. This CDR3 is built from 12 residues. The V gene lost 5 bases and the J gene lost 5 bases, with 6 bases spanning the gap. CDR3 sequence: CASSPDTGELFF. CDR3 coding DNA: TGTGCCAGCAGCCCAGATACCGGGGAGCTGTTTTTT.

This chain links TRBV11-3 with TRBJ2-1, with 8 bases identical to TRBD1. This CDR3 spans 14 amino acids. V was clipped by 1 base and J by 9 bases; unmatched bases: 5. The germline V gene has CDR1 SGHNT and CDR2 YENEEA. The DNA for the CDR3 is TGTGCCAGCAGCTTAGGACAGGGGAGCGGTGAGCAGTTCTTC. It is translated as CASSLGQGSGEQFF. Variable domain in full (rest from reference TRBV11-3 and TRBJ2-1): EAGVVQSPRYKIIEKKQPVAFWCNPISGHNTLYWYLQNLGQGPELLIRYENEEAVDDSQLPKDRFSAERLKGVDSTLKIQPAELGDSAVYLCASSLGQGSGEQFFGPGTRLTVL.

The chain combines TRBV4-1 with TRBJ2-1; 7 bases agree with TRBD2. The trim removed 0 bases at V and 4 bases at J, leaving 15 bases unmatched. There are 19 residues in the CDR3. Germline lookup yields CDR1 MGHRA and CDR2 YSYEKL. The chain's CDR3 is CASSQEGSPRGDLYNEQFF. The CDR3, as DNA: TGCGCCAGCAGCCAAGAAGGGTCCCCTCGGGGGGACCTATACAATGAGCAGTTCTTC.

This clone was counted a few times. V and J are TRBV7-6 and TRBJ2-1, with 8 bases aligning to TRBD2. CDR3 length: 16 residues. V was pared by 4 bases and J by 4 bases, with 9 bases of the junction left unmatched. CDR1 is SGHVS, CDR2 FNYEAQ, per germline. In nucleotides, the CDR3 is TGTGCCAGCAGCTCCCCCAGCGGGGGCCTTTACAATGAGCAGTTCTTC. This gives the protein CASSSPSGGLYNEQFF.

The chain links TRBV7-2 to TRBJ1-2, with 11 bases lining up with TRBD1. The CDR3 length is 13 residues. The V and J ends lost 4 bases and 7 bases, in that order; junction bases with no gene match: 2. CDR1 and CDR2 (germline): SGHTA, FQGNSA. The DNA for the CDR3 is TGTGCCAGCAGCTCCGGGACAGGGGGTGGCTACACCTTC. Protein sequence: CASSSGTGGGYTF.

This clone has just one count. The chain uses TRBV10-2 and TRBJ1-2; 8 positions agree with TRBD1. The V and J ends lost 2 bases and 7 bases, in that order; junction bases with no gene match: 12. The CDR3 consists of 16 residues. Germline V gene data show CDR1 as WSHSY and CDR2 as SAAADI. The CDR3 coding sequence is TGCGCCAGCAGTGAGCAGGGGGCAGGGATAGGTCCTGGCTACACCTTC. Translating it yields CASSEQGAGIGPGYTF.

This chain uses TRBV14 with TRBJ1-2; 7 bases map to TRBD1. V lost 4 bases, J lost 0 bases, and 2 bases stayed unmatched. The germline gives CDR1 SGHDN, CDR2 FVKESK. This CDR3 has 14 amino acids. The CDR3 sequence: CASSPGTANYGYTF. CDR3 DNA sequence: TGTGCCAGCAGCCCCGGGACAGCTAACTATGGCTACACCTTC.

The V and J genes are TRBV19 and TRBJ2-2, with D possibly being TRBD1 (5 bases). Trimming left V 2 bases short and J 4 bases short, with 11 bases between. CDR1 is LNHDA and CDR2 is SQIVND in the germline V gene (reference sequence). The CDR3 sequence is 15 residues long. CDR3 sequence: CASSILAQATGELFF. The CDR3 DNA is TGTGCCAGTAGTATATTGGCACAGGCCACCGGGGAGCTGTTTTTT.

The V and J genes are TRBV5-1 and TRBJ1-4, with 11 bases that match TRBD1. Trimming at V came to 3 bases and at J to 8 bases, leaving 3 bases not matched to a gene. The CDR3 covers 14 residues. Per the germline V gene, CDR1 is SGHRS and CDR2 is YFSETQ. The CDR3 sequence is CASSYGTGGEKLFF. The DNA of the CDR3 is TGCGCCAGCAGCTACGGGACAGGGGGAGAAAAACTGTTTTTT.

The chain links TRBV5-1 to TRBJ1-6, with D perhaps matching TRBD1 (6 bases). The CDR3 totals 14 residues. Trimming shortened V by 3 bases and J by 6 bases, and 10 bases separated the two germline ends. CDR1 is SGHRS, CDR2 YFSETQ, per germline. CDR3 region: CASSSGTLNSPLHF. In nucleotides, the CDR3 is TGCGCCAGCAGCTCGGGGACACTTAATTCACCCCTCCACTTT. Full variable domain (outside the CDR3, taken from reference TRBV5-1 and TRBJ1-6): KAGVTQTPRYLIKTRGQQVTLSCSPISGHRSVSWYQQTPGQGLQFLFEYFSETQRNKGNFPGRFSGRQFSNSRSEMNVSTLELGDSALYLCASSSGTLNSPLHFGNGTRLTVT.

The CDR3 nucleotides read TGCAGCGCCCAATGGGCCCTCGAAAACACTGAAGCTTTCTTT. Its translation: CSAQWALENTEAFF. The V gene is TRBV29-1, the J gene TRBJ1-1; D not certain. The CDR3 covers 14 residues. The V end was cut by 7 bases, the J end by 2 bases, with 17 bases between. Germline values: CDR1 SQVTM, CDR2 ANQGSEA.

Only a few counts were recorded for this clone. The V call is TRBV7-3, the J call TRBJ1-1; TRBD1 matches at 10 bases. The V segment lost 2 bases and the J segment 8 bases; nucleotides outside the gene matches: 5. The CDR3 totals 14 residues. The germline V gene has CDR1 SGHTA and CDR2 FQGTGA. In DNA, the CDR3 is TGTGCCAGCAGCTTAGAGACAGGGGGCAGGGAAGCTTTCTTT. This translates into CASSLETGGREAFF. Variable domain in full (rest from reference TRBV7-3 and TRBJ1-1): GAGVSQTPSNKVTEKGKYVELRCDPISGHTALYWYRQSLGQGPEFLIYFQGTGAADDSGLPNDRFFAVRPEGSVSTLKIQRTERGDSAVYLCASSLETGGREAFFGQGTRLTVV.

V is TRBV6-1 and J is TRBJ1-4; tentative D call: TRBD1 (6 bases). Germline assignment: CDR1 MNHNS and CDR2 SASEGT. The CDR3 covers 14 residues. Trimming removed 5 bases at V and 3 bases at J, with 10 bases between. In DNA, the CDR3 is TGTGCCAGCAGTCCCAGGGGTCCTAATGAAAAACTGTTTTTT. It codes for CASSPRGPNEKLFF.

The chain recombines TRBV7-2 with TRBJ2-7, with 8 nucleotides matching TRBD1. CDR1 is SGHTA, CDR2 FQGNSA, per germline. The CDR3 is 14 amino acids. The junction had 5 bases not matched to a gene; V was cut back by 3 bases and J by 4 bases. DNA of the CDR3: TGTGCCAGCAGCTTCAAGACAGGGGCTTACGAGCAGTACTTC. Protein product: CASSFKTGAYEQYF.

The rearrangement uses TRBV6-1 and TRBJ1-2, with TRBD1 as a possible D gene (5 bases). This CDR3 has 14 amino acids. V was cut by 6 bases and J by 6 bases, with 17 bases left in between. Germline CDR1 and CDR2: MNHNS and SASEGT. CDR3 in DNA: TGTGCCAGCAGCCCCATGGGGCGTCTGGATGGCTACACCTTC. Its protein product is CASSPMGRLDGYTF.

This sequence joins TRBV5-1 and TRBJ2-7; 7 nucleotides match TRBD2. Germline assignment: CDR1 SGHRS and CDR2 YFSETQ. This CDR3 region has 13 residues. Trimming removed 1 base from V and 6 bases from J; junction bases left unmatched: 4. The CDR3 DNA is TGCGCCAGCAGCTTGAACCGCGGGGGCGAGCAGTACTTC. Protein product: CASSLNRGGEQYF.

The chain couples TRBV28 to TRBJ1-5; 8 nucleotides line up with TRBD1. With 6 bases clipped from V and 1 base from J, the junction kept 11 bases outside the gene matches. The CDR3 is 17 amino acids. Germline CDR1 reads MDHEN; CDR2 reads SYDVKM. Here the CDR3 DNA reads TGTGCCAGCAGATACGTACAGGGGGTGGTGAGCAATCAGCCCCAGCATTTT. Translated, it gives CASRYVQGVVSNQPQHF.

V gene TRBV29-1 combines with J gene TRBJ1-2, with 7 bases that match TRBD1. J lost 1 base, V lost 4 bases, and 12 bases had no gene match. Germline lookup yields CDR1 SQVTM and CDR2 ANQGSEA. This CDR3 is 16 amino acids long. In nucleotides, the CDR3 is TGCAGCGTTGTATTGCAGGGGGGCTCTTTTAACTATGGCTACACCTTC. Translation: CSVVLQGGSFNYGYTF.

The chain links TRBV4-3 to TRBJ2-7, with 8 bases lining up with TRBD1. In germline, CDR1 is LGHNA, CDR2 YSLEER. V gave up 0 bases and J gave up 2 bases; unmatched junction bases: 12. The length of the CDR3 is 18 residues. The CDR3 DNA sequence: TGCGCCAGCAGCCAAGAAGTACCGGGGACAGGCCGTCCCTACGAGCAGTACTTC. Protein product: CASSQEVPGTGRPYEQYF.